One sample yielded the 19 T cell receptor beta chains listed below, sequenced in a study of technical replicates of blood from a handful of donors. TCRdb's copy holds only in-frame clones and misses some; the assay was immunoSEQ multiplex PCR. The repertoire holds just over 55,000 clones, with around 95% as singletons. Material: PBMCs. These receptors were collected from a human donor in good health. Some clones in this sample may be carry-over from other donors' samples.

This sequence joins TRBV11-2 and TRBJ1-2, with unresolved D. The CDR3 length is 13 residues. Trimming removed 5 bases at V and 1 base at J, with 8 bases between. Per the germline V gene, CDR1 is SGHAT and CDR2 is FQNNGV. CDR3 in amino acids: CASSPDRNYGYTF. In DNA, the CDR3 is TGTGCCAGCAGCCCAGATCGTAACTATGGCTACACCTTC.

The rearrangement joins TRBV2 to TRBJ1-6, with 8 positions matching TRBD1. The CDR3 has 15 amino acids. Looked up from germline, CDR1 is SNHLY and CDR2 is FYNNEI. V trimming: 5 bases; J trimming: 7 bases; junction bases outside the gene matches: 7. The CDR3: CASSREGQGNSPLHF. CDR3 bases: TGTGCCAGCAGTCGAGAAGGACAGGGAAATTCACCCCTCCACTTT.

This chain connects TRBV5-8 to TRBJ2-5; D is unclear. Per the germline V gene, CDR1 is SGHTS and CDR2 is YDEGEE. V lost 7 bases and J lost 0, with 10 bases in between. The CDR3 consists of 13 residues. CDR3 loop: CASQQPYQETQYF. In DNA, the CDR3 is TGTGCCAGCCAACAGCCGTACCAAGAGACCCAGTACTTC. Looking up the rest from reference TRBV5-8 and TRBJ2-5 gives the full variable domain: EAGVTQSPTHLIKTRGQQATLRCSPISGHTSVYWYQQALGLGLQFLLWYDEGEERNRGNFPPRFSGRQFPNYSSELNVNALELEDSALYLCASQQPYQETQYFGPGTRLLVL.

This clone was seen only once. This sequence joins TRBV11-3 and TRBJ2-6; the D gene is possibly TRBD2 (6 bases). V shed 4 bases and J shed 5 bases, with 21 bases lying between them. The germline V gene encodes CDR1 SGHNT and CDR2 YENEEA. The CDR3 contains 18 residues. Here the CDR3 DNA reads TGTGCCAGCAGCTGGGGGGTATCTCGACAAAGTCGGGCCAACGTCCTGACTTTC. Protein product: CASSWGVSRQSRANVLTF.

The gene calls are TRBV6-1 and TRBJ2-1; the D is unclear. CDR1 is MNHNS and CDR2 is SASEGT in the germline V gene. The CDR3 contains 11 residues. Deletions cut 7 bases from V and 10 bases from J, with 11 bases between. In DNA, the CDR3 is TGTGCCAGCACCACGACATGGGAGCAGTTCTTC. Its protein product is CASTTTWEQFF.

CDR3 loop: CASSLAVQNYGYTF. As DNA, the CDR3 is TGTGCCAGCAGCTTGGCCGTTCAGAACTATGGCTACACCTTC. The chain uses TRBV5-4 and TRBJ1-2, with D uncertain. V lost 0 bases and J lost 2, with 8 bases in between. Per germline, CDR1 SGHNT and CDR2 YYREEE (reference sequence). The CDR3 is 14 amino acids.

This clone was counted a single time. The rearrangement uses TRBV7-9 and TRBJ2-7; 14 bases line up with TRBD2. Germline V gene data show CDR1 as SEHNR and CDR2 as FQNEAQ (reference sequence). This CDR3 is built from 16 residues. Germline trimming cut 5 bases from V and 6 bases from J; bases unmatched to any gene: 9. The CDR3 region is CASSQPGTSGRGEQYF. CDR3 coding DNA: TGTGCCAGCAGCCAACCCGGGACTAGCGGGAGAGGCGAGCAGTACTTC.

The V call is TRBV4-3, the J call TRBJ1-5; D ambiguous. The germline V gene encodes CDR1 LGHNA and CDR2 YSLEER. CDR3 length: 15 residues. V lost 0 bases and J lost 6, with 12 bases in between. The chain's CDR3 is CASSQDFLNSQPQHF. The CDR3, as DNA: TGCGCCAGCAGCCAAGATTTCCTTAATAGTCAGCCCCAGCATTTT.

V gene TRBV5-6 combines with J gene TRBJ2-2; 13 bases fit TRBD2. The V and J ends lost 4 bases and 4 bases, in that order; junction bases with no gene match: 7. There are 17 residues in the CDR3. The germline V gene has CDR1 SGHDT and CDR2 YYEEEE. CDR3 loop: CASSLRLAGGITGELFF. For the CDR3, the DNA is TGTGCCAGCAGCCTCCGACTAGCGGGGGGCATCACCGGGGAGCTGTTTTTT.

The chain recombines TRBV5-1 with TRBJ2-1, with TRBD2 identical over 14 bases. The CDR3 is 14 amino acids. CDR1 SGHRS and CDR2 YFSETQ come from the germline V gene. Trimming removed 3 bases from V and 15 bases from J; junction bases left unmatched: 8. The CDR3 nucleotides are TGCGCCAGCAGCTACGGACTAGCGGGAGGTCGGGCGTTCTTC. It specifies CASSYGLAGGRAFF.

The chain is built from TRBV7-2 and TRBJ2-7; 12 bases are a match to TRBD2. The length of the CDR3 is 16 residues. Germline assignment: CDR1 SGHTA and CDR2 FQGNSA. With 6 bases clipped from V and 7 bases from J, the junction kept 13 bases outside the gene matches. The CDR3 loop reads CASRPSASGGAWEQYF. The CDR3 DNA is TGTGCCAGCAGACCCTCAGCTAGCGGGGGGGCGTGGGAGCAGTACTTC. Variable domain in full (rest from reference TRBV7-2 and TRBJ2-7): GAGVSQSPSNKVTEKGKDVELRCDPISGHTALYWYRQSLGQGLEFLIYFQGNSAPDKSGLPSDRFSAERTGGSVSTLTIQRTQQEDSAVYLCASRPSASGGAWEQYFGPGTRLTVT.

V is TRBV7-9 and J is TRBJ1-3, with D unclear. The germline gives CDR1 SEHNR, CDR2 FQNEAQ (reference sequence). The CDR3 spans 14 residues. V was cut by 6 bases and J by 10 bases, with 19 bases left in between. The chain's CDR3 is CASRSRRVGGTIYF. The CDR3 DNA follows: TGTGCCAGCAGGTCTCGACGGGTCGGTGGGACCATATATTTT. Full variable domain (outside the CDR3, taken from reference TRBV7-9 and TRBJ1-3): DTGVSQNPRHKITKRGQNVTFRCDPISEHNRLYWYRQTLGQGPEFLTYFQNEAQLEKSRLLSDRFSAERPKGSFSTLEIQRTEQGDSAMYLCASRSRRVGGTIYFGEGSWLTVV.

The chain links TRBV5-4 to TRBJ1-1, with D uncertain. V was cut by 0 bases and J by 1 base, with 10 bases left in between. The CDR3 contains 15 residues. Germline CDR1 reads SGHNT; CDR2 reads YYREEE (reference sequence). The CDR3 here is CASSLDPRGNTEAFF. Here the CDR3 DNA reads TGTGCCAGCAGCTTGGATCCTCGGGGGAACACTGAAGCTTTCTTT.

This chain joins TRBV7-9 and TRBJ1-6; no clear D gene. The CDR3 loop spans 13 amino acids. CDR1 and CDR2 from the germline V gene are SEHNR and FQNEAQ (reference sequence). Deletions cut 5 bases from V and 13 bases from J, with 15 bases between. CDR3 sequence: CASSPSPPAPLHF. Written as DNA, the CDR3 is TGTGCCAGCAGCCCCTCTCCCCCTGCGCCCCTCCACTTT.

The rearrangement uses TRBV7-8 and TRBJ2-2; TRBD1 aligns across 8 bases. With V trimmed by 4 bases and J by 2 bases, 9 bases remained unmatched. This CDR3 comprises 17 residues. Germline V CDR1 and CDR2: SGHVS, FQNEAQ. The CDR3 DNA follows: TGTGCCAGCAGCTCCCGCCCGGGACAGGTTAACACCGGGGAGCTGTTTTTT. The encoded protein is CASSSRPGQVNTGELFF.

Only one count was recorded for this clone. The CDR3 region is CASSPWTSGRAGEQFF. The CDR3 nucleotides read TGTGCCAGCTCACCCTGGACTAGCGGGAGGGCCGGTGAGCAGTTCTTC. The chain links TRBV18 to TRBJ2-1; 15 nucleotides line up with TRBD2. CDR1 and CDR2 from the germline V gene are KGHSH and LQKENI. The CDR3 extends over 16 amino acids. V lost 3 bases and J lost 9; bases outside the gene matches: 6.

The V gene is TRBV5-6, the J gene TRBJ2-7; 7 nucleotides agree with TRBD1. Germline V gene lookup returns CDR1 SGHDT and CDR2 YYEEEE. The CDR3 has 14 amino acids. J was trimmed by 3 bases and V by 4 bases; bases with no gene match: 7. For the CDR3, the DNA is TGTGCCAGCAGCGCGGACAGGACCAACTACGAGCAGTACTTC. It encodes CASSADRTNYEQYF.

This chain links TRBV7-2 with TRBJ1-4; TRBD1 is a possible D gene (5 bases). The CDR3 extends over 14 amino acids. The germline V gene has CDR1 SGHTA and CDR2 FQGNSA. V lost 3 bases, J lost 6 bases, and 11 bases lay in between. The CDR3 is CASSLGKGHEKLFF. CDR3 coding DNA: TGTGCCAGCAGCTTGGGGAAGGGGCATGAAAAACTGTTTTTT.

V usage is TRBV21-1 and J usage is TRBJ1-2. TRBV21-1 is designated a pseudogene. The CDR3 consists of 16 residues. This chain's CDR3 is CASSFQRAIPNYGYTF. In nucleotides, the CDR3 is TGTGCCAGCAGCTTTCAGCGGGCCATTCCTAACTATGGCTACACCTTC.